This passage covers 19 T cell receptor beta chains from one sample sequenced in a study of cytomegalovirus exposure and HLA in healthy donors. With 60 Vbeta and 13 Jbeta primers, the PCR was carried out. The table came from immunoSEQ multiplex PCR; TCRdb's copy has only in-frame clones and leaves some out. The profile shows around 130,000 clones, around 83% of them singletons. Sequencing was carried out using PBMCs. The receptors originated from a woman aged 25-40 years in good health and CMV-seropositive.

This chain joins TRBV28 and TRBJ1-3, with D possibly matching TRBD1 (6 bases). V gave up 5 bases and J gave up 3 bases, with 11 bases separating them. In germline, CDR1 is MDHEN, CDR2 SYDVKM. The CDR3 sequence is 14 residues long. CDR3 protein: CASSDTGYGNTIYF. The DNA of the CDR3 is TGTGCCAGCAGTGATACAGGGTATGGAAACACCATATATTTT.

The chain joins TRBV6-6 to TRBJ1-1, with 9 bases that match TRBD1. With V trimmed by 6 bases and J by 6 bases, 8 bases remained unmatched. The CDR3 is made up of 14 amino acids. Germline values: CDR1 MNHNY, CDR2 SVGAGI (reference sequence). CDR3: CASREPGQGPEAFF. CDR3 coding DNA: TGTGCCAGCAGGGAACCGGGACAGGGCCCTGAAGCTTTCTTT.

The gene calls are TRBV15 and TRBJ2-7; TRBD1 matches 9 bases. The CDR3 is made up of 14 amino acids. The germline CDR1 and CDR2 sequences are LNHNV and YYDKDF (reference sequence). Trimming at V came to 4 bases and at J to 3 bases, leaving 4 bases not matched to a gene. In nucleotides, the CDR3 is TGTGCCACCAGCACCAGACAGGGGGTCTACGAGCAGTACTTC. Amino acid sequence: CATSTRQGVYEQYF.

This sequence joins TRBV5-8 and TRBJ2-1, with a tentative D call TRBD2 (6 bases). This CDR3 contains 13 residues. Trimming shortened V by 0 bases and J by 9 bases, and 10 bases separated the two germline ends. Germline values: CDR1 SGHTS, CDR2 YDEGEE. CDR3 in amino acids: CASSLGWGGEQFF. In nucleotides, the CDR3 is TGTGCCAGCAGCTTGGGATGGGGAGGTGAGCAGTTCTTC.

The rearrangement links TRBV5-6 to TRBJ1-5, with 7 bases lining up with TRBD1. The CDR3 totals 15 residues. Germline CDR1 reads SGHDT; CDR2 reads YYEEEE. V dropped 6 bases and J dropped 3; count of bases not matched to a gene: 9. The DNA for the CDR3 is TGTGCCAGCAATTCACTGGGACAGACCAATCAGCCCCAGCATTTT. As protein: CASNSLGQTNQPQHF.

V gene TRBV5-1 combines with J gene TRBJ2-5, with D perhaps matching TRBD1 (6 bases). Near its end, the DNA agrees better with TRBJ2-7, so the J call may be wrong. Germline V gene lookup returns CDR1 SGHRS and CDR2 YFSETQ. This CDR3 is built from 14 residues. This chain's CDR3 is CASSSGDTFYEQYF. The CDR3, as DNA: TGCGCCAGCAGCTCTGGGGACACCTTCTACGAGCAGTACTTC.

This chain joins TRBV5-6 and TRBJ2-5; TRBD2 matches 7 bases. V dropped 2 bases and J dropped 5; count of bases not matched to a gene: 3. The germline V gene encodes CDR1 SGHDT and CDR2 YYEEEE. CDR3 length: 13 amino acids. The CDR3: CASSFTGGETQYF. In DNA form, the CDR3 reads TGTGCCAGCAGCTTTACCGGGGGGGAGACCCAGTACTTC.

The genes are TRBV6-5 and TRBJ1-4; 7 bases agree with TRBD1. Unmatched junction bases numbered 6, after V lost 0 bases and J lost 8 bases. The CDR3 sequence is 15 residues long. Germline V gene sequence: CDR1 MNHEY, CDR2 SVGAGI. CDR3 region: CASSYSVTGVEKLFF. The CDR3 coding sequence is TGTGCCAGCAGTTACTCGGTTACAGGGGTCGAAAAACTGTTTTTT.

The chain carries TRBV6-6 and TRBJ1-1, with D possibly matching TRBD1 (5 bases). CDR1 is MNHNY and CDR2 is SVGAGI in the germline V gene (reference sequence). This CDR3 is built from 14 residues. Trimming cost V 6 bases and J 0 bases, with 11 bases left between them. The CDR3 DNA follows: TGTGCCAGCAGACCCACAGGAGTGAACACTGAAGCTTTCTTT. Amino acid sequence: CASRPTGVNTEAFF.

The J gene is TRBJ2-1, the V gene TRBV10-3, with TRBD2 matching 7 bases. The V segment lost 1 base and the J segment 2 bases; nucleotides outside the gene matches: 2. The germline gives CDR1 ENHRY, CDR2 SYGVKD. CDR3 length equals 15 residues. As DNA, the CDR3 is TGTGCCATCAGTGAGTTGAGCGGGACCTACAATGAGCAGTTCTTC. Its translation: CAISELSGTYNEQFF.

The chain recombines TRBV5-1 with TRBJ1-1; D might be TRBD1 (5 bases). Between the trimmed V and J ends, which lost 2 bases and 3 bases, there was a span of 8 bases. The CDR3 runs to 13 residues. From germline, CDR1 is SGHRS and CDR2 YFSETQ. The chain's CDR3 is CASSFDSYTEAFF. The CDR3 DNA reads TGCGCCAGCAGCTTCGACAGCTACACTGAAGCTTTCTTT.

This clone has just a few counts. CDR3 amino acids: CASSRDRLSEKLFF. The CDR3 bases are TGTGCCAGCAGTCGGGACAGGCTGAGTGAAAAACTGTTTTTT. This chain connects TRBV6-5 to TRBJ1-4, with 8 bases identical to TRBD1. This CDR3 is built from 14 residues. The germline gives CDR1 MNHEY, CDR2 SVGAGI. V lost 5 bases, J lost 7 bases, and 6 bases stayed unmatched.

V is TRBV30 and J is TRBJ2-3; D unresolved. The CDR3 loop spans 11 amino acids. Trimming removed 5 bases from V and 6 bases from J, with 9 bases in between. Per germline, CDR1 GTSNPN and CDR2 SVGIG (reference sequence). CDR3: CAWAHGDTQYF. DNA of the CDR3: TGTGCCTGGGCCCACGGGGATACGCAGTATTTT.

The DNA of the CDR3 is TGTGCCAGCAGCTTTAGTGGGACAGCGCAAGAGACCCAGTACTTC. It specifies CASSFSGTAQETQYF. This chain joins TRBV7-8 and TRBJ2-5, with 7 positions matching TRBD1. V trimming: 3 bases; J trimming: 2 bases; junction bases outside the gene matches: 6. The germline CDR1 and CDR2 sequences are SGHVS and FQNEAQ. The CDR3 has 15 residues.

The chain recombines TRBV6-5 with TRBJ1-1; weak D call: TRBD1 (6 bases). CDR3 size: 14 residues. The germline V and J ends were trimmed by 2 bases and 2 bases, with 9 bases remaining between them. Germline CDR1 and CDR2: MNHEY and SVGAGI. CDR3 sequence: CASSYRGGNTEAFF. Written as DNA, the CDR3 is TGTGCCAGCAGTTACAGGGGGGGCAACACTGAAGCTTTCTTT.

The chain employs TRBV18 and TRBJ1-2; TRBD1 matches 7 bases. Germline V gene data show CDR1 as KGHSH and CDR2 as LQKENI. This CDR3 contains 16 residues. J was trimmed by 4 bases and V by 2 bases; bases with no gene match: 10. Here the CDR3 reads CASSPEVTGAGYGYTF. The CDR3 DNA follows: TGTGCCAGCTCACCAGAAGTAACAGGGGCTGGCTATGGCTACACCTTC.

The V call is TRBV1, the J call TRBJ1-2. TRBV1 is reported as a pseudogene. This CDR3 has 15 amino acids. The CDR3, as DNA: TGCACCAGCAGCCAAGATTGCGGGGTCCCCTATGGCTACACCTTC. Residues: CTSSQDCGVPYGYTF.

The V gene is TRBV6-1, the J gene TRBJ2-1, with D tentatively TRBD1 (6 bases). Trimming shortened V by 4 bases and J by 0 bases, and 10 bases separated the two germline ends. This CDR3 has 15 amino acids. The germline gives CDR1 MNHNS, CDR2 SASEGT. The DNA for the CDR3 is TGTGCCAGCAGTGTCACAGGGAGCTCCTACAATGAGCAGTTCTTC. Encoded protein: CASSVTGSSYNEQFF.

The chain carries TRBV6-1 and TRBJ1-2; D gene ambiguous. The V end lost 7 bases, the J end lost 0 bases, and 15 bases lay between the germline ends. CDR1 and CDR2 (germline): MNHNS, SASEGT. CDR3 length equals 15 residues. CDR3 sequence reads: CASTQSTQANYGYTF. In DNA, the CDR3 is TGTGCCAGCACCCAAAGTACCCAGGCTAACTATGGCTACACCTTC.